This T cell receptor beta chain was retrieved from a study of cytomegalovirus exposure and HLA in healthy donors. The study's findings and limits: Cytomegalovirus association was assigned to 170 or so TCR beta chains. It was reported that TCR beta sequences correctly inferred the HLA-A and HLA-B alleles for most subjects. Most TCR sequences were seen very rarely across donors, but some public TCRs occurred in many.

Sampled while nominally healthy, donors likely had unrecorded immune exposures. The PCR was carried out with 60 Vbeta primers and 13 Jbeta primers. TCRdb's table, derived via immunoSEQ multiplex PCR, lists solely in-frame clones and lacks some. The sample has about 98,000 clones, 65% to 80% seen once; the top ten hold over 15%. Germline loops: CDR1 MNHEY, CDR2 SVGAGI. Trimming shortened V by 2 bases and J by 4 bases, and 9 bases separated the two germline ends. The CDR3 length is 14 residues. On this clone: Its specificity is unknown.

The J gene is TRBJ1-5, the V gene TRBV6-5; D is uncertain. This receptor was obtained from a man aged 55 to 70 in good health and CMV-seropositive. The sample taken for sequencing was PBMCs. The CDR3 protein is CASSYRSGNQPQHF. The CDR3 coding sequence is TGTGCCAGCAGTTACCGTTCCGGGAATCAGCCCCAGCATTTT.